Each of the 20 T cell receptor beta chains below was sequenced from the same sample in a study of T-cell reconstitution after alpha-beta-depleted transplantation in children. Unique molecular identifiers were incorporated when the TCRbeta library was constructed. TCRdb re-analysed the PCR reads in MiXCR, keeping a single row per CDR3 protein. The sample holds 250,000 to 350,000 distinct CDR3 sequences, over 20% seen once. Material: PBMCs, mostly from graft donor cells, obtained 180 days after TCRalphabeta/CD19-depleted stem cell transplant. The receptors derive from a male patient between 5 and 17 years old who had a stem cell transplant for acute lymphoblastic leukemia, so the T cells may come from the graft donor.

This clonotype was picked up a small number of times. DNA of the CDR3: TGCGCCAGCAGCTTGGTGCAGGACAGCAGAACAAACTATGGCTACACCTTC. It yields the protein CASSLVQDSRTNYGYTF. The chain is built from TRBV5-1 and TRBJ1-2, with TRBD1 as a possible D gene (6 bases). CDR1 SGHRS and CDR2 YFSETQ come from the germline V gene. The CDR3 has 17 residues. Trimming removed 0 bases from V and 2 bases from J, with 17 bases in between.

This clonotype was recorded a few times. The chain employs TRBV20-1 and TRBJ2-4, with TRBD2 identical over 10 bases. Trimming at V came to 5 bases and at J to 0 bases, leaving 16 bases not matched to a gene. The V gene's germline CDR1 is DFQATT and CDR2 SNEGSKA (reference sequence). The CDR3 has 19 residues. DNA for the CDR3: TGCAGTGCTTCGAGCGGGAGGGCTCCATTTATTCTAGCCAAAAACATTCAGTACTTC. Translation gives CSASSGRAPFILAKNIQYF.

This clonotype turned up a few times. This chain joins TRBV10-2 and TRBJ1-2; the D is unclear. The CDR3 is 13 residues long. CDR1 and CDR2 from the germline V gene are WSHSY and SAAADI. V lost 7 bases and J lost 4, with 13 bases in between. The CDR3 reads CASTYPGGYGYTF. CDR3 bases: TGCGCCAGCACCTACCCGGGCGGCTATGGCTACACCTTC.

This clonotype came up a few times. This chain joins TRBV20-1 and TRBJ1-2; D not resolved. V was clipped by 2 bases and J by 7 bases, with 17 bases between them. CDR1 and CDR2 from the germline V gene are DFQATT and SNEGSKA (reference sequence). The CDR3 has 14 residues. The CDR3 reads CSARTWPVFSGYTF. CDR3 bases: TGCAGTGCTAGAACCTGGCCGGTGTTTAGTGGCTACACCTTC.

The chain uses TRBV9 and TRBJ2-6; D gene ambiguous. V lost 4 bases and J lost 0, with 5 bases in between. CDR3 length: 14 amino acids. Germline CDR1 SGDLS, CDR2 YYNGEE. The CDR3 loop reads CASSRFSGANVLTF. The CDR3 coding sequence is TGTGCCAGCAGCAGGTTCTCTGGGGCCAACGTCCTGACTTTC.

This clonotype has just a few counts. The chain recombines TRBV28 with TRBJ1-2, with D possibly being TRBD1 (6 bases). Germline CDR1 is MDHEN and CDR2 is SYDVKM. V dropped 3 bases and J dropped 1 base, with 12 bases sitting between them. The length of the CDR3 is 15 residues. The chain's CDR3 is CASSFRQVFNYGYTF. DNA of the CDR3: TGTGCCAGCAGTTTTAGACAGGTGTTTAACTATGGCTACACCTTC.

The chain links TRBV3-1 to TRBJ2-1, with TRBD2 matching over 11 bases. The CDR3 runs to 18 residues. The ends lost 1 base at V and 7 bases at J; junction bases unmatched: 12. Germline CDR1 LGHDT, CDR2 YNNKEL (reference sequence). Here the CDR3 DNA reads TGTGCCAGCAGCCAAGTCGGGACTAGCGGACCACCGGAAAATGAGCAGTTCTTC. Protein sequence: CASSQVGTSGPPENEQFF.

The rearrangement joins TRBV5-1 to TRBJ2-7, with a tentative D call TRBD1 (5 bases). Germline lookup yields CDR1 SGHRS and CDR2 YFSETQ. Trimming shortened V by 7 bases and J by 0 bases, and 14 bases separated the two germline ends. This CDR3 comprises 14 residues. DNA of the CDR3: TGCGCCAGCGGAGACGGTAGGGGCTCCTACGAGCAGTACTTC. Its protein product is CASGDGRGSYEQYF.

This chain connects TRBV2 to TRBJ2-3, with 7 bases identical to TRBD1. CDR3 length: 15 amino acids. Germline V gene data show CDR1 as SNHLY and CDR2 as FYNNEI. Trimming removed 8 bases from V and 4 bases from J; junction bases left unmatched: 12. The DNA for the CDR3 is TGTGCCAGCCCCAGCAGACAGGGCTCGCCAGATACGCAGTATTTT. Amino acids: CASPSRQGSPDTQYF.

Here the CDR3 reads CATSEDLEAYEQYF. The DNA of the CDR3 is TGTGCCACCTCCGAGGACCTGGAGGCTTACGAGCAGTACTTC. This chain connects TRBV19 to TRBJ2-7; weak D call: TRBD2 (5 bases). The V end lost 10 bases, the J end lost 4 bases, and 20 bases lay between the germline ends. Per the germline V gene, CDR1 is LNHDA and CDR2 is SQIVND (reference sequence). There are 14 residues in the CDR3.

In its sample, this clonotype was seen many times. V gene TRBV9 combines with J gene TRBJ2-7; TRBD1 matches 8 bases. V was clipped by 2 bases and J by 5 bases; unmatched bases: 3. CDR3 length: 13 amino acids. Germline loops: CDR1 SGDLS, CDR2 YYNGEE. CDR3 residues: CASSVTGADEQYF. The CDR3 DNA reads TGTGCCAGCAGCGTGACAGGGGCGGACGAGCAGTACTTC.

In this sample, this clonotype turned up a few times. The rearrangement joins TRBV5-1 to TRBJ2-3; no clear D gene. Germline V CDR1 and CDR2: SGHRS, YFSETQ. This CDR3 comprises 15 residues. Trimming pared 6 bases from V and 5 bases from J, leaving 19 bases between. CDR3 loop: CASTLLSNTGDTQYF. CDR3 sequence (DNA): TGCGCCAGCACCTTATTGAGTAACACGGGAGATACGCAGTATTTT.

V is TRBV11-2 and J is TRBJ2-1, with 8 bases matching TRBD2. Losses at the gene ends were 4 bases for V and 4 bases for J; bases not matched to a gene: 6. The germline V gene has CDR1 SGHAT and CDR2 FQNNGV. This CDR3 is built from 15 residues. The CDR3 region is CASSYTSGLYNEQFF. CDR3 DNA sequence: TGTGCCAGCAGCTATACTAGCGGACTGTACAATGAGCAGTTCTTC.

This clonotype showed up just once. The genes are TRBV7-9 and TRBJ1-2; D is unclear. Trimming cost V 5 bases and J 4 bases, with 17 bases left between them. Germline V CDR1 and CDR2: SEHNR, FQNEAQ (reference sequence). CDR3 size: 15 residues. The CDR3 reads CASSAGIGVGYGYTF. CDR3 in DNA: TGTGCCAGCAGCGCTGGAATCGGGGTTGGCTATGGCTACACCTTC. Full variable domain (missing parts from reference TRBV7-9 and TRBJ1-2): DTGVSQNPRHKITKRGQNVTFRCDPISEHNRLYWYRQTLGQGPEFLTYFQNEAQLEKSRLLSDRFSAERPKGSFSTLEIQRTEQGDSAMYLCASSAGIGVGYGYTFGSGTRLTVV.

This clonotype was counted between two and nine times. CDR3 DNA: TGCGCCAGCAGCTTCGGGACACAAGCTTTCTTT. Translating gives CASSFGTQAFF. This chain connects TRBV5-1 to TRBJ1-1; possibly TRBD1 for D (6 bases). With 2 bases removed from V and 9 bases from J, the gap between germline ends came to 8 bases. From germline, CDR1 is SGHRS and CDR2 YFSETQ. The CDR3 contains 11 residues.

The J gene is TRBJ1-5, the V gene TRBV3-1; D uncertain. The CDR3 is 15 amino acids. Germline V gene lookup returns CDR1 LGHDT and CDR2 YNNKEL (reference sequence). Trimming stripped 3 bases from V and 4 bases from J, with 13 bases between. The CDR3, as DNA: TGTGCCAGCAGCCACGCTCGCTTCGGGAATCAGCCCCAGCATTTT. Encoded protein: CASSHARFGNQPQHF.

J is TRBJ1-1 and V is TRBV29-1; D unclear. CDR1 SQVTM and CDR2 ANQGSEA come from the germline V gene. CDR3 length: 10 amino acids. Trimming left V 4 bases short and J 5 bases short, with 5 bases between. The CDR3 loop reads CSVVYTEAFF. Written as DNA, the CDR3 is TGCAGCGTTGTTTATACTGAAGCTTTCTTT.

The chain links TRBV6-1 to TRBJ2-7; D remains ambiguous. The CDR3 sequence is 10 residues long. V shed 10 bases and J shed 11 bases, with 15 bases lying between them. Germline V CDR1 and CDR2: MNHNS, SASEGT. Here the CDR3 reads CATDRRTEYF. The DNA for the CDR3 is TGTGCCACGGACCGACGGACCGAGTACTTC.

The J gene is TRBJ2-1, the V gene TRBV20-1, with a weak D call TRBD2 (6 bases). V was pared by 6 bases and J by 8 bases, with 11 bases between. This CDR3 has 11 amino acids. Germline CDR1 is DFQATT and CDR2 is SNEGSKA (reference sequence). DNA for the CDR3: TGCAGTGCCCGACTAGTATATGAGCAGTTCTTC. The encoded protein is CSARLVYEQFF.

The V and J genes are TRBV29-1 and TRBJ2-4; 11 bases fit TRBD2. The CDR3 loop spans 15 amino acids. The J segment lost 9 bases and the V segment lost 0 bases, leaving 7 bases of the junction unmatched. Looked up from germline, CDR1 is SQVTM and CDR2 is ANQGSEA. CDR3 sequence: CSVEDSLAGGGIQYF. In DNA, the CDR3 is TGCAGCGTTGAAGATAGCCTAGCGGGAGGAGGCATTCAGTACTTC. Full variable domain (outside the CDR3, taken from reference TRBV29-1 and TRBJ2-4): SAVISQKPSRDICQRGTSLTIQCQVDSQVTMMFWYRQQPGQSLTLIATANQGSEATYESGFVIDKFPISRPNLTFSTLTVSNMSPEDSSIYLCSVEDSLAGGGIQYFGAGTRLSVL.